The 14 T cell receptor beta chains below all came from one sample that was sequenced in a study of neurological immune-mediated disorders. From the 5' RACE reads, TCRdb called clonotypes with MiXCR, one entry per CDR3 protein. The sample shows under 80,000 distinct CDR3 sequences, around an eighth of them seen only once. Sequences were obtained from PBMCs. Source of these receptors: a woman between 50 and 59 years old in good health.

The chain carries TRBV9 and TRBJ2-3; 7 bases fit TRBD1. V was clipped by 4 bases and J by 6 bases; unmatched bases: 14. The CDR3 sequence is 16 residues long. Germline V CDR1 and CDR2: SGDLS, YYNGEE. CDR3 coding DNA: TGTGCCAGCAGCCCCAAAGAAGGGGGCTCGTTTGATACGCAGTATTTT. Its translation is CASSPKEGGSFDTQYF.

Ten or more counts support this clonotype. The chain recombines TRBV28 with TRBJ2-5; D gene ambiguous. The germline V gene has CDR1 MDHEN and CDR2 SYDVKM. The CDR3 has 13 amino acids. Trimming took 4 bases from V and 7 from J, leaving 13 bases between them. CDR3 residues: CASSSGGLPTQYF. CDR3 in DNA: TGTGCCAGCAGTTCCGGCGGTTTGCCGACCCAGTACTTC.

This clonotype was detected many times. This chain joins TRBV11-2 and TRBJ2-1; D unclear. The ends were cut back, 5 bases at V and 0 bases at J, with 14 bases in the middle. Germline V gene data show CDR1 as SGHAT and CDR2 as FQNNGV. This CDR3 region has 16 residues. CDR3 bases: TGTGCCAGCAGCCCACCCGTAAGGAGCTCCTACAATGAGCAGTTCTTC. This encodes CASSPPVRSSYNEQFF.

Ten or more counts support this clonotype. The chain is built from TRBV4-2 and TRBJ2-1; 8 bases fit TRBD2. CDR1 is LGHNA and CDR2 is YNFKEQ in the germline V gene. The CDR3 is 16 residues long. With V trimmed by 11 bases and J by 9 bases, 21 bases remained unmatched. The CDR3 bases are TGTGCCTCGGGGGGGGTCGAGGGAGGGCATCAGGGTGAGCAGTTCTTC. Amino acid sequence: CASGGVEGGHQGEQFF.

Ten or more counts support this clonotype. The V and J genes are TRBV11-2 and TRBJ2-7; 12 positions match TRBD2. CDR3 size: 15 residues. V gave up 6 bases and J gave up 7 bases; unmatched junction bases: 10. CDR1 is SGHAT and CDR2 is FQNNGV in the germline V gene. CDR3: CASRSPGLAGLEQYF. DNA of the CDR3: TGTGCCAGCAGATCCCCGGGACTAGCGGGCCTAGAGCAGTACTTC.

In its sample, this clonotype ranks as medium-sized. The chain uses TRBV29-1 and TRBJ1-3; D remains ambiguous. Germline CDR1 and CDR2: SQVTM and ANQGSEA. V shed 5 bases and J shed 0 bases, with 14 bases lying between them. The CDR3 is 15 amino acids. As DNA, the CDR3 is TGCAGCGTTCTCTCCCCGTCAAGCTCTGGAAACACCATATATTTT. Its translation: CSVLSPSSSGNTIYF.

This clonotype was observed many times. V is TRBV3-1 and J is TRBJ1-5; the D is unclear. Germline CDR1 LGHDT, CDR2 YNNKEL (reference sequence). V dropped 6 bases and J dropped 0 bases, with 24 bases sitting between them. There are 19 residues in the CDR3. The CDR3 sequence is CASRVSEITEKYSNQPQHF. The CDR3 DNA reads TGTGCCAGCAGAGTATCAGAGATAACAGAGAAATATAGCAATCAGCCCCAGCATTTT.

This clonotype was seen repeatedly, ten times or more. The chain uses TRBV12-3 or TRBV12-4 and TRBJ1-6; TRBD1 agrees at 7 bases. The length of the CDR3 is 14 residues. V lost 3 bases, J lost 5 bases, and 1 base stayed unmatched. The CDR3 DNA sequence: TGTGCCAGCAGTTTGGACAGGAATAATTCACCCCTCCACTTT. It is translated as CASSLDRNNSPLHF.

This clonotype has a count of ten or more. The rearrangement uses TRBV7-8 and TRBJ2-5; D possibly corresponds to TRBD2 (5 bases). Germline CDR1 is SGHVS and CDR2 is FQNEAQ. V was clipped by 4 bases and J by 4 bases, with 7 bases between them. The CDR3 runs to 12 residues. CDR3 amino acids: CASSWGAETQYF. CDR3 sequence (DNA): TGTGCCAGCAGCTGGGGAGCAGAGACCCAGTACTTC.

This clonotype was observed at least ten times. This CDR3 is CASSLQGLATEAFF. The CDR3 coding sequence is TGCGCCAGCAGCTTGCAGGGGCTAGCCACTGAAGCTTTCTTT. The rearrangement links TRBV5-1 to TRBJ1-1, with D possibly TRBD1 on 6 matching bases. CDR1 and CDR2 (germline): SGHRS, YFSETQ. The V and J ends lost 1 base and 4 bases respectively, with 11 bases between them. The CDR3 runs to 14 residues. The whole variable domain, filled in from reference TRBV5-1 and TRBJ1-1, reads KAGVTQTPRYLIKTRGQQVTLSCSPISGHRSVSWYQQTPGQGLQFLFEYFSETQRNKGNFPGRFSGRQFSNSRSEMNVSTLELGDSALYLCASSLQGLATEAFFGQGTRLTVV.

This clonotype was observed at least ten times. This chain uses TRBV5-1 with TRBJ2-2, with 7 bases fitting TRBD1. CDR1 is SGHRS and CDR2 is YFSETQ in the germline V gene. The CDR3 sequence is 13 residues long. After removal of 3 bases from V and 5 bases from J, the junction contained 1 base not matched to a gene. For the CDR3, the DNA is TGCGCCAGCAGCTCGGGACAGACCGGGGAGCTGTTTTTT. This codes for CASSSGQTGELFF.

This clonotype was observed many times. CDR3: CASSFTSGGLNEQFF. The CDR3 DNA follows: TGCGCCAGCAGCTTTACTAGCGGGGGACTCAATGAGCAGTTCTTC. V gene TRBV5-1 combines with J gene TRBJ2-1, with TRBD2 matching 11 bases. After removal of 2 bases from V and 6 bases from J, the junction contained 4 bases not matched to a gene. The germline V gene encodes CDR1 SGHRS and CDR2 YFSETQ. The CDR3 has 15 amino acids.

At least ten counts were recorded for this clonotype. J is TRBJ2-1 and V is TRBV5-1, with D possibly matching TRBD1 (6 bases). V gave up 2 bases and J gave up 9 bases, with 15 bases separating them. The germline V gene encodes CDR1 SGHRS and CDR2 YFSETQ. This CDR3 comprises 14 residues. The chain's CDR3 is CASSFGTFAGEQFF. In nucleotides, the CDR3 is TGCGCCAGCAGCTTCGGGACATTCGCCGGTGAGCAGTTCTTC.

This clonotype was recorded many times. The CDR3 reads CASSSGTTNTGELFF. The CDR3 region has the DNA TGCGCCAGCAGCTCCGGGACTACAAACACCGGGGAGCTGTTTTTT. The chain couples TRBV5-1 to TRBJ2-2; TRBD2 agrees at 7 bases. V gave up 3 bases and J gave up 2 bases; unmatched junction bases: 4. Germline V gene data show CDR1 as SGHRS and CDR2 as YFSETQ. This CDR3 has 15 amino acids. Combining the CDR3 with reference TRBV5-1 and TRBJ2-2 gives the whole variable domain KAGVTQTPRYLIKTRGQQVTLSCSPISGHRSVSWYQQTPGQGLQFLFEYFSETQRNKGNFPGRFSGRQFSNSRSEMNVSTLELGDSALYLCASSSGTTNTGELFFGEGSRLTVL.